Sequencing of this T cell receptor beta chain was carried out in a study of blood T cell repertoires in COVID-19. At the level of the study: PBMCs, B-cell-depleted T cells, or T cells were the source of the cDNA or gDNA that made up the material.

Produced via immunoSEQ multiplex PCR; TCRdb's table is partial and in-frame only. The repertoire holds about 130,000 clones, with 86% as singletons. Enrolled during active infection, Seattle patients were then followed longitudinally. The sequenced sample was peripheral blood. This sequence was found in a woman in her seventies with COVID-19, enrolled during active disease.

CDR3 nucleotide sequence: TGTGCCAGCAGCGTTGCGGACAGATTTGGAAACACCATATATTTT. This sequence encodes CASSVADRFGNTIYF. V is TRBV9 and J is TRBJ1-3; a weak D match, TRBD1 (6 bases). The CDR3 runs to 15 residues. V lost 2 bases to trimming and J lost 3 bases, with 12 bases between them. Germline V lookup: CDR1 SGDLS, CDR2 YYNGEE. Looking up the rest from reference TRBV9 and TRBJ1-3 gives the full variable domain: DSGVTQTPKHLITATGQRVTLRCSPRSGDLSVYWYQQSLDQGLQFLIQYYNGEERAKGNILERFSAQQFPDLHSELNLSSLELGDSALYFCASSVADRFGNTIYFGEGSWLTVV.